Presented here are 2 T cell receptor beta chains from one specimen sequenced in a study of cytomegalovirus exposure and HLA in healthy donors. Vbeta (60) and Jbeta (13) primers were used in the PCR. Libraries were prepared by immunoSEQ multiplex PCR; TCRdb keeps only in-frame clonotypes and omits some of them. This table has 100,000 or so clones, 75% appearing once. The sample taken for sequencing was PBMCs. The receptors were sampled from a man aged 50 to 59 in good health and CMV-seronegative.

This rearrangement joins TRBV4-3 to TRBJ2-1; D is undetermined. Germline CDR1 and CDR2: LGHNA and YSLEER. The CDR3 extends over 14 amino acids. Trimming shortened V by 0 bases and J by 5 bases, and 8 bases separated the two germline ends. Here the CDR3 reads CASSQENYNNEQFF. The DNA of the CDR3 is TGCGCCAGCAGCCAAGAAAACTACAACAATGAGCAGTTCTTC.

V gene TRBV19 combines with J gene TRBJ2-5; 7 bases are shared with TRBD2. Losses at the gene ends were 3 bases for V and 0 bases for J; bases not matched to a gene: 4. Germline V gene lookup returns CDR1 LNHDA and CDR2 SQIVND (reference sequence). CDR3 length: 15 residues. CDR3 region: CASSMVGTNQETQYF. The CDR3 region has the DNA TGTGCCAGTAGTATGGTAGGGACTAACCAAGAGACCCAGTACTTC.